This TCR beta chain is drawn from a study of identical twins. The CDR3 consists of 14 residues. V lost 2 bases to trimming and J lost 3 bases, with 10 bases between them. In its sample, this clonotype was seen many times. TCRdb fed the 5' RACE reads into MiXCR, producing one record per CDR3 protein. The sample lists 350,000 to 400,000 distinct CDR3 sequences, approximately 10% occurring once. The source is a woman in her fifties or sixties in good health. This chain links TRBV12-3 or TRBV12-4 with TRBJ2-5; tentatively, D is TRBD1 or TRBD2 (5 bases each). The source material was naive T cells sorted from blood. CDR3 bases: TGTGCCAGCAGTTTATGGGACCTCAAAGAGACCCAGTACTTC. Its protein product is CASSLWDLKETQYF.